This T cell receptor (beta chain) emerged from a study of blood T cell repertoires in COVID-19. As originally analysed: Cell counts per sample came from amplifying reference gene primers. The repertoire was sequenced with immunoSEQ multiplex PCR; TCRdb's copy has only in-frame clones and lacks some. V and J calls and clone size follow that table, whereas D and trimming were derived from the DNA. This table has roughly 67,000 clones, roughly 84% appearing once. V shed 6 bases and J 4 bases; nucleotides not matched to a gene: 3. Per germline, CDR1 SNHLY and CDR2 FYNNEI. The CDR3 covers 15 residues. This chain joins TRBV2 and TRBJ2-2; 12 bases are shared with TRBD2. The TCR sequence derives from a man in his fifties or sixties with acute or convalescent COVID-19. What was sequenced was peripheral blood. Here the CDR3 reads CASSPGLAGTGELFF. The CDR3 DNA sequence: TGTGCCAGCAGCCCGGGACTAGCGGGCACCGGGGAGCTGTTTTTT.